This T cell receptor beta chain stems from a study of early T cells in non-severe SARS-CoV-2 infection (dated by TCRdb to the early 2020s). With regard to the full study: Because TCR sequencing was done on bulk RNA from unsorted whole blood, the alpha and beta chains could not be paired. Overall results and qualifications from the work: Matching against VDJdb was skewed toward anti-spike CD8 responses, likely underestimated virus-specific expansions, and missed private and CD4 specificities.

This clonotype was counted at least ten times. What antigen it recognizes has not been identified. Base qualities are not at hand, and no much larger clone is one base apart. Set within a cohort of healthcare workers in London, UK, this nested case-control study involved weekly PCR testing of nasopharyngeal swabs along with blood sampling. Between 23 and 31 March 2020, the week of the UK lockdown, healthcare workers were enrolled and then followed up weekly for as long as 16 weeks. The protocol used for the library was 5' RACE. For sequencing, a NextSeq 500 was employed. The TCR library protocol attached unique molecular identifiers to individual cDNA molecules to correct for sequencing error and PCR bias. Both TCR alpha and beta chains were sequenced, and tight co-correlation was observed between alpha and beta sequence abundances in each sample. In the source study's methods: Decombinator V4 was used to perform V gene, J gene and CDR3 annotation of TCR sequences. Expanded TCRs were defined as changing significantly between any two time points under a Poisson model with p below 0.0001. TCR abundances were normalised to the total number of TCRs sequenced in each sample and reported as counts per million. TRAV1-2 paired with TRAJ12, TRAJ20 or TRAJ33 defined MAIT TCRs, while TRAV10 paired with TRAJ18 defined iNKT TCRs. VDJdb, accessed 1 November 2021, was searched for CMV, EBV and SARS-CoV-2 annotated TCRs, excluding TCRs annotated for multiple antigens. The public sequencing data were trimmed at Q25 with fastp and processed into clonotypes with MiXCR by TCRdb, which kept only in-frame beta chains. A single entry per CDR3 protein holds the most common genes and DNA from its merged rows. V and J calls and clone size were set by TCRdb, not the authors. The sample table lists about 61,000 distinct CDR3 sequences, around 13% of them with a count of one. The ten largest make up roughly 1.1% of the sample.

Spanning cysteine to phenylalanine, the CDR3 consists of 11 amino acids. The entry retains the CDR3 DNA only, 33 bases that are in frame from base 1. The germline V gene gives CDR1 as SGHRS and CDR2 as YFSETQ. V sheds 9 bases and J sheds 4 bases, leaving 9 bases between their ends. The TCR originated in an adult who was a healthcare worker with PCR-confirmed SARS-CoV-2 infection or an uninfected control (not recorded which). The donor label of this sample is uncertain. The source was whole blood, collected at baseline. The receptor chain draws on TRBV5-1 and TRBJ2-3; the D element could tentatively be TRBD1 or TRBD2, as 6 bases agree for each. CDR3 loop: CATGEADTQYF. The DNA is TGCGCCACAGGGGAGGCAGATACGCAGTATTTT.